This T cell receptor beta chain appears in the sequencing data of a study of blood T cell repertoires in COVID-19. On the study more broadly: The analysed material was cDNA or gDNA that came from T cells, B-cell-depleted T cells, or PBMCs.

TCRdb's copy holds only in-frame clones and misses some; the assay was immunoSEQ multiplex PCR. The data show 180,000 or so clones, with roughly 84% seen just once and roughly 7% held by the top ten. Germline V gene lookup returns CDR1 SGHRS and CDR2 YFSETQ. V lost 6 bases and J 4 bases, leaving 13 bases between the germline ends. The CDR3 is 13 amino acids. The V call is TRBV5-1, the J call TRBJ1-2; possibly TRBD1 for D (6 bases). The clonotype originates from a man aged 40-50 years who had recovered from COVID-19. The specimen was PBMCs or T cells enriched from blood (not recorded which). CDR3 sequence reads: CASNGGTGYGYTF. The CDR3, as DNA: TGCGCCAGCAATGGGGGCACAGGCTATGGCTACACCTTC.